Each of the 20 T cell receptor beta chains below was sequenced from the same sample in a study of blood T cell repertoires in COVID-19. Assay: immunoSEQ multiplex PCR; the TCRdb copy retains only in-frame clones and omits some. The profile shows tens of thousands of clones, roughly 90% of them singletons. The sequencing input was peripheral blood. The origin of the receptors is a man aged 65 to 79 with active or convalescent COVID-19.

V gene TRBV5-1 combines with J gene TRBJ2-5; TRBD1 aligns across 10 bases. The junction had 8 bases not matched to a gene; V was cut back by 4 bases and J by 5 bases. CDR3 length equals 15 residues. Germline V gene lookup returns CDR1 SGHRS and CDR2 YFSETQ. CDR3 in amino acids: CASSISGTGEETQYF. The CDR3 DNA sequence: TGCGCCAGCAGCATTTCCGGGACAGGGGAGGAGACCCAGTACTTC. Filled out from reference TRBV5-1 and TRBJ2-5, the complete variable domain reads KAGVTQTPRYLIKTRGQQVTLSCSPISGHRSVSWYQQTPGQGLQFLFEYFSETQRNKGNFPGRFSGRQFSNSRSEMNVSTLELGDSALYLCASSISGTGEETQYFGPGTRLLVL.

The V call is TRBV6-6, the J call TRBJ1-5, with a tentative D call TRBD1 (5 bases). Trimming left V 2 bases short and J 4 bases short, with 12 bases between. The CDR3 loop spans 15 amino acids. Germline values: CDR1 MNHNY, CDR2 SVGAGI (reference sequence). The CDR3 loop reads CASSYPDSLNQPQHF. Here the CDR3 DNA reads TGTGCCAGCAGTTACCCCGACAGTTTAAATCAGCCCCAGCATTTT.

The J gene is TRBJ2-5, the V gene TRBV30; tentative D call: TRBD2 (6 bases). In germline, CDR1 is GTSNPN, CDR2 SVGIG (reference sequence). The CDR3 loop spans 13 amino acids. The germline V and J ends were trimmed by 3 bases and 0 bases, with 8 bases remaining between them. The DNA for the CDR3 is TGTGCCTGGAGGGAGGGATACCAAGAGACCCAGTACTTC. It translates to CAWREGYQETQYF.

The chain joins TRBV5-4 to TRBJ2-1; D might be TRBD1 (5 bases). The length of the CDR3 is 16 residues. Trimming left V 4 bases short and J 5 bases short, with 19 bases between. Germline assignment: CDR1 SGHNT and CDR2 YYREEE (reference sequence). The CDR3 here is CASSRSAGFTDNEQFF. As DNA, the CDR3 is TGTGCCAGCAGCCGATCGGCAGGGTTCACCGACAATGAGCAGTTCTTC.

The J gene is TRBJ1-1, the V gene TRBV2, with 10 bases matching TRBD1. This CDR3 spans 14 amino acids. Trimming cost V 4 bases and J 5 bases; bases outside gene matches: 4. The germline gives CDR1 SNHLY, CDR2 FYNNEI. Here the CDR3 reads CASSAGTGETEAFF. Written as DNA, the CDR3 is TGTGCCAGCAGTGCCGGGACAGGGGAAACTGAAGCTTTCTTT. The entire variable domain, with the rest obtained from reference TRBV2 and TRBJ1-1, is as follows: EPEVTQTPSHQVTQMGQEVILRCVPISNHLYFYWYRQILGQKVEFLVSFYNNEISEKSEIFDDQFSVERPDGSNFTLKIRSTKLEDSAMYFCASSAGTGETEAFFGQGTRLTVV.

The CDR3 loop reads CASSPLEGNYGYTF. CDR3 DNA: TGTGCCAGCTCACCACTTGAGGGTAACTATGGCTACACCTTC. The chain recombines TRBV18 with TRBJ1-2, with unresolved D. Trimming shortened V by 1 base and J by 1 base, and 7 bases separated the two germline ends. The CDR3 length is 14 residues. The germline gives CDR1 KGHSH, CDR2 LQKENI.

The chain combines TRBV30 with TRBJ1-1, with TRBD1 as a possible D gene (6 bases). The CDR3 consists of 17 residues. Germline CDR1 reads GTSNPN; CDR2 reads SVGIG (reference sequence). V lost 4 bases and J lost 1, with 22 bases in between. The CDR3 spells CAWIRPRGAGTNTEAFF. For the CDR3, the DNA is TGTGCCTGGATAAGGCCCAGGGGAGCAGGGACGAACACTGAAGCTTTCTTT.

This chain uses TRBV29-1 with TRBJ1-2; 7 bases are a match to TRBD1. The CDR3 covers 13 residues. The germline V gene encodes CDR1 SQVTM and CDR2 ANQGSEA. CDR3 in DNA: TGCGCCACGAATGGGGACAGCCTTTATGGCTACACCTTC. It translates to CATNGDSLYGYTF.

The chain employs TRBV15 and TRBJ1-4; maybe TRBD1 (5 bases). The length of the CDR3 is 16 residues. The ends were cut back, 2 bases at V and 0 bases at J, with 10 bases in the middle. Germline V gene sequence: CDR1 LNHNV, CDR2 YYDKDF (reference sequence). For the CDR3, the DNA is TGTGCCACCAGCAGAACGTCGACAGCAACTAATGAAAAACTGTTTTTT. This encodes CATSRTSTATNEKLFF. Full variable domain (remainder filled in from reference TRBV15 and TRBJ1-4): DAMVIQNPRYQVTQFGKPVTLSCSQTLNHNVMYWYQQKSSQAPKLLFHYYDKDFNNEADTPDNFQSRRPNTSFCFLDIRSPGLGDTAMYLCATSRTSTATNEKLFFGSGTQLSVL.

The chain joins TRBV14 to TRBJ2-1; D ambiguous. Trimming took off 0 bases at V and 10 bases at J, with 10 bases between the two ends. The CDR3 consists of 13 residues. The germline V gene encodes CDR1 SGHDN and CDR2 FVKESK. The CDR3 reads CASSQDNRGEQFF. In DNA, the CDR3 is TGTGCCAGCAGCCAAGATAACCGCGGAGAGCAGTTCTTC.

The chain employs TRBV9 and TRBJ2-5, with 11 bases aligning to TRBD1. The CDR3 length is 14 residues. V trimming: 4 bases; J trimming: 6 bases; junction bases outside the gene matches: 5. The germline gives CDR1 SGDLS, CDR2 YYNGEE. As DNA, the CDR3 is TGTGCCAGCAGCTTTGGGACAGGGGGACAGACCCAGTACTTC. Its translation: CASSFGTGGQTQYF.

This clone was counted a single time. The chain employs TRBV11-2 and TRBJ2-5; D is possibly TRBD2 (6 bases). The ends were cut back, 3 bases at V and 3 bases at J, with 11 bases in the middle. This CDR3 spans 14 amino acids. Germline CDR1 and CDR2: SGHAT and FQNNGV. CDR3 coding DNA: TGTGCCAGCAGCTTGTACGGGAGTAAAGAGACCCAGTACTTC. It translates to CASSLYGSKETQYF.

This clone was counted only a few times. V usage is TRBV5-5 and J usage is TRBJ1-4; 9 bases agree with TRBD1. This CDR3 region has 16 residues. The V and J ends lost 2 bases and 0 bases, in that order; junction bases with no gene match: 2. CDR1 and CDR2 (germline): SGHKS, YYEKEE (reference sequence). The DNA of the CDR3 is TGTGCCAGCAGCTTACGGACAGGGGCAACTAATGAAAAACTGTTTTTT. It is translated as CASSLRTGATNEKLFF.

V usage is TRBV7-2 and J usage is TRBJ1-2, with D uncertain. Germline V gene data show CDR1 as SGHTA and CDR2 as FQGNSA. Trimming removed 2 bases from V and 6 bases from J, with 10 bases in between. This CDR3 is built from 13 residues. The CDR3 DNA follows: TGTGCCAGCAGCTTAATGCAGGAGGATGGCTACACCTTC. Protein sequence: CASSLMQEDGYTF.

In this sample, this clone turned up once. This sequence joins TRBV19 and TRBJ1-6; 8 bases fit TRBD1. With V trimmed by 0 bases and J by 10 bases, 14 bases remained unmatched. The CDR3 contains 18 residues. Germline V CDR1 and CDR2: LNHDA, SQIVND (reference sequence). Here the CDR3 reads CASSIDPGTTGARSPLHF. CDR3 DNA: TGTGCCAGTAGTATAGACCCAGGAACGACAGGGGCAAGGTCACCCCTCCACTTT. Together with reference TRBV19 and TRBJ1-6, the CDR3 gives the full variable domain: DGGITQSPKYLFRKEGQNVTLSCEQNLNHDAMYWYRQDPGQGLRLIYYSQIVNDFQKGDIAEGYSVSREKKESFPLTVTSAQKNPTAFYLCASSIDPGTTGARSPLHFGNGTRLTVT.

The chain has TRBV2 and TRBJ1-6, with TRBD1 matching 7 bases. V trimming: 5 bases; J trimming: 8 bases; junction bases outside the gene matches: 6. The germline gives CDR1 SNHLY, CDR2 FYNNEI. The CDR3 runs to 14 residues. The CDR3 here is CASSQSTGDSPLHF. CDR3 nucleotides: TGTGCCAGCAGTCAATCCACAGGGGATTCACCCCTCCACTTT.

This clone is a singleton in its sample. CDR3 protein: CAAHLGVDSPLHF. The CDR3 region has the DNA TGTGCCGCTCATTTAGGAGTAGATTCACCCCTCCACTTT. V usage is TRBV10-3 and J usage is TRBJ1-6; D unclear. Germline CDR1 ENHRY, CDR2 SYGVKD. The CDR3 is 13 amino acids. Between the trimmed V and J ends, which lost 11 bases and 8 bases, there was a span of 16 bases.

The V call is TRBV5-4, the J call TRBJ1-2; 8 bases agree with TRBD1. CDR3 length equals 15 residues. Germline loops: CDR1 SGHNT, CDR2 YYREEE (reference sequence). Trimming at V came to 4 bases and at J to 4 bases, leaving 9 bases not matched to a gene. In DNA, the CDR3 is TGTGCCAGCAGCCAGGGGGCCGAGCAACTCTATGGCTACACCTTC. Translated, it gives CASSQGAEQLYGYTF.

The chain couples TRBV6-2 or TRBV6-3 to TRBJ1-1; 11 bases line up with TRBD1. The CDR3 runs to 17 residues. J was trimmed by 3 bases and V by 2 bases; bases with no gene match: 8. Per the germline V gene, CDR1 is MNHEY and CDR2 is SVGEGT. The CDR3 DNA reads TGTGCCAGCAGTTACCAACTGGACAGGGGGCACGACACTGAAGCTTTCTTT. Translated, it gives CASSYQLDRGHDTEAFF.

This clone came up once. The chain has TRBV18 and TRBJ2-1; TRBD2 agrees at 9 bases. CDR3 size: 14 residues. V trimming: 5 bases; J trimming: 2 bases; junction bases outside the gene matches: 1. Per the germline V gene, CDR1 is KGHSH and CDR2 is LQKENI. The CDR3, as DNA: TGTGCCAGCTCAGCGGGGGGGACCTACAATGAGCAGTTCTTC. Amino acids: CASSAGGTYNEQFF.